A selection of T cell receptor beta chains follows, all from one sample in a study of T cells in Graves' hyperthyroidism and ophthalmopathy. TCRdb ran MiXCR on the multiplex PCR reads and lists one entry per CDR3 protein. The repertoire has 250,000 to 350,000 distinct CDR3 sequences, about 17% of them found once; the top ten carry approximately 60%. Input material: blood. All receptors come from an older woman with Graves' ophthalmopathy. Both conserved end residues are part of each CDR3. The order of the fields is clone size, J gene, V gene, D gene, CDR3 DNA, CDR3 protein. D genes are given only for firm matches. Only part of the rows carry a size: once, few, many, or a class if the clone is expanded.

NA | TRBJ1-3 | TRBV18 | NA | TGTGCCAGCTCACCACAAGGGCCTGGAAACACCATATATTTT | CASSPQGPGNTIYF
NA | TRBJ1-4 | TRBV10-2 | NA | TGCGCCAGCACAGCCGCTGGAAGCGGCAGGGAGTTTTATGAAAAACTGTTTTTT | CASTAAGSGREFYEKLFF
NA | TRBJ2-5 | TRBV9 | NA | TGTGCCAGCAATCGGGGACAACAAGAGACCCAGTACTTC | CASNRGQQETQYF
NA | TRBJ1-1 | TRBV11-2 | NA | TGTGCCAGCAACCGGGACTACACTGAAGCTTTCTTT | CASNRDYTEAFF
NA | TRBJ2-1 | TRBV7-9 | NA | TGTGCCAGCAGCTTAGCCCCCGGTAAGAGCTCCTACAATGAGCAGTTCTTC | CASSLAPGKSSYNEQFF
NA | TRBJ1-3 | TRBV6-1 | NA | TGTGCCAGCACTACAGGGATCGGAAACACCATATATTTT | CASTTGIGNTIYF
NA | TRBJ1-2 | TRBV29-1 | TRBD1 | TGCAGCGCTGGACAGGGGGTGTTTGGCTACACCTTC | CSAGQGVFGYTF
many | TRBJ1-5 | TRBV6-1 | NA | TGTGCCAGCAGACCCGATGGGGTCAGCAATCAGCCCCAGCATTTT | CASRPDGVSNQPQHF
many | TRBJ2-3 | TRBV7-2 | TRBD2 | TGTGCCAGCAGCCCTCAGAGGAGCGGGGGAACTGATACGCAGTATTTT | CASSPQRSGGTDTQYF
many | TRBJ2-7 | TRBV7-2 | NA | TGTGCCAGCAGCTTAACTAGCCGGAGTGCATACGAGCAGTACTTC | CASSLTSRSAYEQYF
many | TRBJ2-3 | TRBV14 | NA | TGTGCCAGCAGCCAATCCACTGGCGCTAGCAGATACACAGATACGCAGTATTTT | CASSQSTGASRYTDTQYF
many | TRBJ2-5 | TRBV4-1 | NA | TGCGCCAGCAGCCAAGATGGGGGGCTGTACCAAGAGACCCAGTACTTC | CASSQDGGLYQETQYF
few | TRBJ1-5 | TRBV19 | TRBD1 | TGTGCCAGTAAAAGGACAGGGAATCGAAGAAACTACAATCAGCCCCAGCATTTT | CASKRTGNRRNYNQPQHF